One sample yielded the 10 T cell receptor beta chains listed below, sequenced in a study of cytomegalovirus exposure and HLA in healthy donors. In the PCR, 60 Vbeta and 13 Jbeta primers were used. Libraries were prepared by immunoSEQ multiplex PCR; TCRdb keeps only in-frame clonotypes and omits some of them. The repertoire holds roughly 58,000 clones, with about 80% as singletons. The sample comprised PBMCs. The receptors derive from a woman aged 40-49 years in good health and CMV-seronegative.

The V and J genes are TRBV6-1 and TRBJ1-5; D perhaps matches TRBD1 (6 bases). Trimming left V 2 bases short and J 6 bases short, with 11 bases between. Per germline, CDR1 MNHNS and CDR2 SASEGT. The CDR3 covers 14 residues. In DNA, the CDR3 is TGTGCCAGCAGTGAAATCAGGGGTGGTCAGCCCCAGCATTTT. Its protein is CASSEIRGGQPQHF.

This sequence joins TRBV7-8 and TRBJ1-4; TRBD1 might be the D (5 bases). This CDR3 is 16 amino acids long. Trimming pared 5 bases from V and 8 bases from J, leaving 21 bases between. Germline CDR1 and CDR2: SGHVS and FQNEAQ. The CDR3 loop is CASSPSLAGNREKLFF. The CDR3 nucleotides read TGTGCCAGCAGCCCCTCCTTGGCAGGGAATCGGGAAAAACTGTTTTTT.

A single count supports this clone. This sequence joins TRBV21-1 and TRBJ1-5; the D segment call TRBD1 is taken from the table without a DNA check. TRBV21-1 is a documented pseudogene. The length of the CDR3 is 15 residues. CDR3 in amino acids: CASSKGLSGNQPQHF. The CDR3 region has the DNA TGTGCCAGCAGCAAGGGCCTCTCTGGGAATCAGCCCCAGCATTTT.

This clone was seen a few times. V usage is TRBV6-5 and J usage is TRBJ1-1; possible D gene TRBD1, 6 bases. The CDR3 runs to 14 residues. The germline V gene encodes CDR1 MNHEY and CDR2 SVGAGI. With 0 bases removed from V and 7 bases from J, the gap between germline ends came to 12 bases. CDR3 coding DNA: TGTGCCAGCAGTTACTCTTTGACAGGCAATGAAGCTTTCTTT. This gives the protein CASSYSLTGNEAFF.

The chain is built from TRBV6-4 and TRBJ1-2, with 7 bases lining up with TRBD1. Germline loops: CDR1 MRHNA, CDR2 SNTAGT. The CDR3 loop spans 15 amino acids. J lost 3 bases, V lost 8 bases, and 12 bases had no gene match. The CDR3 loop reads CASPPGMTGHYGYTF. CDR3 coding DNA: TGTGCCAGCCCTCCAGGTATGACAGGGCACTATGGCTACACCTTC.

The chain combines TRBV14 with TRBJ2-1; TRBD2 aligns across 10 bases. CDR1 is SGHDN and CDR2 is FVKESK in the germline V gene. This CDR3 contains 17 residues. V lost 0 bases to trimming and J lost 0 bases; unmatched junction nucleotides: 2. CDR3 nucleotide sequence: TGTGCCAGCAGCCAAGATTCTAGCGGGAGCTCCTACAATGAGCAGTTCTTC. It is translated as CASSQDSSGSSYNEQFF.

In this sample, this clone turned up a few times. V gene TRBV2 combines with J gene TRBJ2-3, with D possibly being TRBD1 (6 bases). The ends were cut back, 5 bases at V and 1 base at J, with 10 bases in the middle. The CDR3 covers 14 residues. CDR1 SNHLY and CDR2 FYNNEI come from the germline V gene. CDR3 in amino acids: CASSPRTGTDTQYF. The CDR3 nucleotides read TGTGCCAGCAGTCCCCGGACAGGCACAGATACGCAGTATTTT.

The V and J genes are TRBV7-6 and TRBJ1-3; D is possibly TRBD1 (6 bases). The CDR3 is 15 amino acids. Germline-derived CDR1 and CDR2 are SGHVS and FNYEAQ. Trimming shortened V by 5 bases and J by 1 base, and 12 bases separated the two germline ends. CDR3 DNA sequence: TGTGCCAGCAGCGCCCTCGGGACATCTGGAAACACCATATATTTT. Its translation is CASSALGTSGNTIYF.

The chain is built from TRBV4-3 and TRBJ2-7, with 11 bases fitting TRBD1. The ends lost 3 bases at V and 6 bases at J; junction bases unmatched: 1. The CDR3 runs to 13 residues. Germline CDR1 reads LGHNA; CDR2 reads YSLEER. The CDR3 bases are TGCGCCAGCAGCCAGGACAGGGGGCTCGAGCAGTACTTC. Encoded protein: CASSQDRGLEQYF.

The rearrangement joins TRBV10-3 to TRBJ2-7; 10 nucleotides agree with TRBD2. This CDR3 is built from 15 residues. Germline lookup yields CDR1 ENHRY and CDR2 SYGVKD. With 4 bases clipped from V and 7 bases from J, the junction kept 10 bases outside the gene matches. The CDR3 loop is CAISAPSGSIEEQYF. CDR3 DNA sequence: TGTGCCATCAGTGCCCCTAGCGGGAGTATTGAAGAGCAGTACTTC.